This T cell receptor (beta chain) was profiled in a study of shared clonotypes between healthy human individuals. The CDR3 sequence is 15 residues long. CDR1 and CDR2 (germline): MGHRA, YSYEKL. Trimming removed 1 base from V and 7 bases from J; junction bases left unmatched: 9. Generated by immunoSEQ multiplex PCR, the TCRdb table keeps only in-frame clones and is missing some. This sample has about 2 million clones, with approximately 95% found just once. This clone was counted once. The sequencing sample was made of naive CD4+ T cells sorted from blood. As for subset: CD45RA+ positively selected. This TCR was sampled from a man aged 18-30 years in good health. The V call is TRBV4-1, the J call TRBJ1-2; the match to TRBD1 covers 7 bases. CDR3 nucleotides: TGCGCCAGCAGCCAAGCCCTCGGGACAGCCTTTGGCTACACCTTC. This translates into CASSQALGTAFGYTF.